Listed here are 2 T cell receptor beta chains from one sample, sequenced in a study of Ad26.COV2.S vaccination and SARS-CoV-2 variants. TCRdb keeps only in-frame clones here, not all; method: immunoSEQ multiplex PCR. The sample lists under 600,000 clones, roughly 87% occurring once. Treatment of the sample: around 19 received Ad26.COV2.S at low or high dose, single or two shots; roughly 5 received placebo; per-sample allocation not given. Repertoires come from day 63 after the first vaccine or placebo injection. The sample here was peripheral blood, taken in a trial of Ad26.COV2.S vaccine versus placebo. The receptors originated from a person aged 18-60 years who received the Ad26.COV2.S COVID-19 vaccine or a placebo.

The chain uses TRBV5-4 and TRBJ2-5, with 7 positions matching TRBD1. The length of the CDR3 is 15 residues. Germline-derived CDR1 and CDR2 are SGHNT and YYREEE (reference sequence). Trimming cost V 0 bases and J 2 bases; bases outside gene matches: 4. The CDR3 nucleotides are TGTGCCAGCAGCTTGGCGGGCAGGGGGCAAGAGACCCAGTACTTC. As protein: CASSLAGRGQETQYF.

This chain uses TRBV7-8 with TRBJ2-1, with TRBD2 identical over 8 bases. CDR3 length: 19 amino acids. Trimming removed 1 base from V and 5 bases from J; junction bases left unmatched: 16. Per the germline V gene, CDR1 is SGHVS and CDR2 is FQNEAQ. The CDR3 DNA reads as TGTGCCAGCAGCTTAGAATTCGGGGGGGTCGACCTTCCTGACAATGAGCAGTTCTTC. Amino acid sequence: CASSLEFGGVDLPDNEQFF.